A single sample gave rise to the 13 T cell receptor beta chains below, sequenced in a study of T-cell reconstitution after alpha-beta-depleted transplantation in children. TCRbeta library preparation incorporated unique molecular identifiers. TCRdb passed the PCR reads through MiXCR, listing each CDR3 protein once. This sample has more than 150,000 distinct CDR3 sequences, with 13% to 15% found just once. Sequenced material: PBMCs from the stem cell graft donor, taken from the stem cell graft. These receptor sequences come from a human donor who donated a stem cell graft to a child with acute lymphoblastic leukemia.

This clonotype was seen many times. The rearrangement links TRBV7-9 to TRBJ2-3; TRBD2 aligns across 12 bases. CDR3 length: 14 residues. V shed 5 bases and J 5 bases; nucleotides not matched to a gene: 2. Germline CDR1 and CDR2: SEHNR and FQNEAQ (reference sequence). The DNA of the CDR3 is TGTGCCAGCAGCGCGGGACTAGCGGGAGATACGCAGTATTTT. Protein sequence: CASSAGLAGDTQYF.

This clonotype has ten or more counts. The genes are TRBV10-3 and TRBJ2-1; 8 nucleotides agree with TRBD2. Germline CDR1 is ENHRY and CDR2 is SYGVKD. The CDR3 is 14 amino acids. With V trimmed by 7 bases and J by 4 bases, 6 bases remained unmatched. The CDR3 region is CAIKLAEEYNEQFF. The CDR3 DNA is TGTGCCATCAAACTAGCGGAGGAGTACAATGAGCAGTTCTTC.

This clonotype was seen ten or more times. The rearrangement uses TRBV4-2 and TRBJ2-3; 7 nucleotides agree with TRBD2. The trim removed 0 bases at V and 4 bases at J, leaving 1 base unmatched. This CDR3 spans 14 amino acids. Germline CDR1 is LGHNA and CDR2 is YNFKEQ. CDR3: CASSQDGLADTQYF. The CDR3 nucleotides are TGTGCCAGCAGCCAAGATGGACTAGCAGATACGCAGTATTTT.

In this sample, this clonotype turned up a few times. The V call is TRBV29-1, the J call TRBJ2-2; tentatively, D is TRBD2 (5 bases). V was cut by 6 bases and J by 3 bases, with 14 bases left in between. Germline CDR1 SQVTM, CDR2 ANQGSEA. The CDR3 is 14 amino acids. CDR3 bases: TGCAGCGTGATTGGTCCGGACTACACCGGGGAGCTGTTTTTT. Its protein is CSVIGPDYTGELFF.

The sample holds many counts of this clonotype. This chain connects TRBV5-1 to TRBJ1-1; unclear D gene. The CDR3 runs to 15 residues. From germline, CDR1 is SGHRS and CDR2 YFSETQ. V lost 1 base and J lost 3, with 13 bases in between. CDR3 DNA: TGCGCCAGCAGCTTGTTTCCGGGTACGGACACTGAAGCTTTCTTT. Translation gives CASSLFPGTDTEAFF.

As to this clonotype: This may stem from a read error, because a much larger clone lies one nucleotide away. The J gene is TRBJ2-5, the V gene TRBV5-1, with D perhaps matching TRBD1 or TRBD2 (5 bases each). The CDR3 has 15 amino acids. CDR1 SGHRS and CDR2 YFSETQ come from the germline V gene. With 7 bases removed from V and 1 base from J, the gap between germline ends came to 17 bases. The chain's CDR3 is CASSRRGISQETQYF. CDR3 sequence (DNA): TGCGCCAGCTCCCGCCGGGGCATTTCCCAAGAGACCCAGTACTTC.

The genes are TRBV6-2 or TRBV6-3 and TRBJ2-1; TRBD2 agrees at 8 bases. Germline CDR1 is MNHEY and CDR2 is SVGEGT. The CDR3 spans 15 residues. V gave up 7 bases and J gave up 4 bases; unmatched junction bases: 9. The CDR3 nucleotides read TGTGCCAGCAACCCCCGGGCGGGAGGATACAATGAGCAGTTCTTC. It is translated as CASNPRAGGYNEQFF.

Only a few counts were recorded for this clonotype. The rearrangement links TRBV11-3 to TRBJ1-2, with TRBD1 as a possible D gene (5 bases). There are 12 residues in the CDR3. Trimming cost V 6 bases and J 8 bases, with 13 bases left between them. Per germline, CDR1 SGHNT and CDR2 YENEEA. This chain's CDR3 is CASRFQGTGYTF. The CDR3 region has the DNA TGTGCCAGCAGGTTTCAAGGGACCGGCTACACCTTC.

With regard to this clonotype: A much larger clone is a single base away; this may be a read error. The gene calls are TRBV4-1 and TRBJ1-1, with 9 bases aligning to TRBD1. Germline V gene lookup returns CDR1 MGHRA and CDR2 YSYEKL. CDR3 size: 18 residues. The J segment lost 5 bases and the V segment lost 4 bases, leaving 17 bases of the junction unmatched. Here the CDR3 reads CASSPDTVEGQGRTEAFF. CDR3 sequence (DNA): TGCGCCAGCAGCCCAGATACGGTAGAAGGACAGGGGAGGACTGAAGCTTTCTTT.

This clonotype was recorded at least ten times. The chain is built from TRBV20-1 and TRBJ1-1; 7 bases align to TRBD1. The germline gives CDR1 DFQATT, CDR2 SNEGSKA (reference sequence). The CDR3 totals 13 residues. Here the CDR3 reads CRAGGQGDTEAFF. CDR3 DNA: TGCAGAGCAGGTGGGCAGGGGGATACTGAAGCTTTCTTT.

Points on this clonotype: A much bigger clone sits one base away, suggesting this may be a read error. This sequence joins TRBV20-1 and TRBJ2-1; either TRBD1 or TRBD2 may supply D (5 bases each). The CDR3 totals 15 residues. Germline CDR1 and CDR2: DFQATT and SNEGSKA (reference sequence). CDR3 nucleotides: TGCAGTGCTAGGCCACCGGGACGGGCTGGAAATGAGCAGCTCTTC. This encodes CSARPPGRAGNEQLF.

Ten or more counts support this clonotype. The chain combines TRBV7-9 with TRBJ1-2, with D possibly being TRBD1 (5 bases). Germline-derived CDR1 and CDR2 are SEHNR and FQNEAQ (reference sequence). This CDR3 contains 15 residues. Trimming stripped 1 base from V and 7 bases from J, with 16 bases between. The CDR3 nucleotides are TGTGCCAGCAGCTTAGACGGGCAGGGAATAACTGGCTACACCTTC. Translation gives CASSLDGQGITGYTF.

The sample holds a few counts of this clonotype. This chain links TRBV24-1 with TRBJ2-4; maybe TRBD2 (6 bases). CDR1 is KGHDR and CDR2 is SFDVKD in the germline V gene. CDR3 size: 17 residues. The V and J ends lost 3 bases and 3 bases respectively, with 17 bases between them. DNA of the CDR3: TGTGCCACCAGTGATGAGGGGATGATGGGAGGCAAAAACATTCAGTACTTC. Residues: CATSDEGMMGGKNIQYF.